The 6 T cell receptor beta chains below were found in one sample sequenced in a study of response to subunit inactivated influenza vaccine. MiXCR was run by TCRdb on the RT-PCR reads, yielding one entry per CDR3 protein. The top ten hold approximately 10% of the sample, which has 750,000 to 850,000 distinct CDR3 sequences, 15% to 20% seen once. The sample here was PBMCs from blood, taken 4 to 6 days after vaccination. The receptors were sampled from a man aged 50-60 years who received an inactivated influenza vaccine.

This chain links TRBV7-2 with TRBJ1-3; D is perhaps TRBD1 (5 bases). Germline CDR1 and CDR2: SGHTA and FQGNSA. The CDR3 extends over 15 amino acids. V lost 5 bases and J lost 0, with 11 bases in between. This chain's CDR3 is CASSKTGYSGNTIYF. In DNA, the CDR3 is TGTGCCAGCAGCAAAACAGGTTACTCTGGAAACACCATATATTTT.

This sequence joins TRBV4-3 and TRBJ2-7; D is unresolved. CDR1 and CDR2 from the germline V gene are LGHNA and YSLEER. V was trimmed by 4 bases and J by 3 bases, leaving 13 bases between them. The CDR3 loop spans 14 amino acids. CDR3 loop: CASSLGPENYEQYF. Written as DNA, the CDR3 is TGCGCCAGCAGCCTCGGACCGGAGAACTACGAGCAGTACTTC.

This clonotype was counted a few times. The rearrangement uses TRBV6-2 or TRBV6-3 and TRBJ2-5, with D maybe TRBD1 (7 bases). Germline loops: CDR1 MNHEY, CDR2 SVGEGT. Deletions cut 4 bases from V and 0 bases from J, with 12 bases between. The CDR3 sequence is 15 residues long. Here the CDR3 reads CASSWGDSYQETQYF. DNA of the CDR3: TGTGCCAGCAGTTGGGGGGACAGCTACCAAGAGACCCAGTACTTC.

This clonotype was detected only a few times. This sequence joins TRBV7-9 and TRBJ2-3; the D is unclear. The CDR3 is 14 residues long. Germline lookup yields CDR1 SEHNR and CDR2 FQNEAQ (reference sequence). V was cut by 1 base and J by 6 bases, with 11 bases left in between. Here the CDR3 DNA reads TGTGCCAGCAGCTTAGTTCAGGTTTACGATACGCAGTATTTT. Its translation: CASSLVQVYDTQYF.

This clonotype was found many times. The chain recombines TRBV5-5 with TRBJ1-1; D is unclear. The V end was cut by 6 bases, the J end by 2 bases, with 14 bases between. The length of the CDR3 is 14 residues. Germline lookup yields CDR1 SGHKS and CDR2 YYEKEE (reference sequence). The CDR3 is CASIQRGINTEAFF. CDR3 DNA sequence: TGTGCCAGCATCCAAAGAGGGATCAACACTGAAGCTTTCTTT.

This clonotype was seen more than once but under ten times. The rearrangement joins TRBV7-9 to TRBJ1-2; no clear D. Trimming took off 11 bases at V and 8 bases at J, with 6 bases between the two ends. The CDR3 loop spans 8 amino acids. Germline V lookup: CDR1 SEHNR, CDR2 FQNEAQ (reference sequence). The CDR3 here is CAGGGYTF. CDR3 coding DNA: TGTGCCGGAGGGGGCTACACCTTC.